This paragraph covers one TCR beta chain sequence. Assay used: immunoSEQ multiplex PCR; TCRdb lists only in-frame clones, some missing. This table holds about 350,000 clones, about 90% found once. The sample is drawn from a study of Ad26.COV2.S vaccination and SARS-CoV-2 variants. The CDR3 is made up of 15 amino acids. CDR1 is SEHNR, CDR2 FQNEAQ, per germline (reference sequence). V lost 0 bases, J lost 3 bases, and 11 bases lay in between. The chain couples TRBV7-9 to TRBJ1-1; no definite D call. Source: peripheral blood, taken after recovery from COVID-19. This sequence originates from a human donor who had recovered from COVID-19. The CDR3 nucleotides read TGTGCCAGCAGCTTAGCAGGCAGCGGGGACACTGAAGCTTTCTTT. It codes for CASSLAGSGDTEAFF.